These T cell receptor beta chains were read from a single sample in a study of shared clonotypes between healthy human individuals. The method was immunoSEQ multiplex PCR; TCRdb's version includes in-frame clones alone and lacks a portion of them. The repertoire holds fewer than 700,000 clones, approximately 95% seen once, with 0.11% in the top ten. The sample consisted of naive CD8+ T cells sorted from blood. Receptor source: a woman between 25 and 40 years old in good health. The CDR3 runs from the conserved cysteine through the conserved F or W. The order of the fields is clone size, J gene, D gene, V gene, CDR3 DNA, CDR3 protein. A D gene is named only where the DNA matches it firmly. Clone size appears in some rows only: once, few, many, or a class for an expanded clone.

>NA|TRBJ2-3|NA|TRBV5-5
TGTGCCAGCAGCCCAGGCGTGTGGGTCCCAGATACGCAGTATTTT
CASSPGVWVPDTQYF
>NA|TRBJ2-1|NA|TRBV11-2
TGTGCCAGCAGCGCCGACAAGAGCTCCTACAATGAGCAGTTCTTC
CASSADKSSYNEQFF
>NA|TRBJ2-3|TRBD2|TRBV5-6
TGTGCCAGCAGCCTTAGCGGGAGGGCCGAGTCAGCAGATACGCAGTATTTT
CASSLSGRAESADTQYF
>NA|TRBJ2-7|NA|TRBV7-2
TGTGCCAGCAGCCCGACTAGGCCATCCTACGAGCAGTACTTC
CASSPTRPSYEQYF
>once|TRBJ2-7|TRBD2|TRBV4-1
TGCGCCAGCAGCCGACTCATGACTAGCGGGGAAACCTACGAGCAGTACTTC
CASSRLMTSGETYEQYF
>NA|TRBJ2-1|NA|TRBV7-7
TGTGCCAGCAGCCAAGAGGGGGACTCCTACAATGAGCAGTTCTTC
CASSQEGDSYNEQFF
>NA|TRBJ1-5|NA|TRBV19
TGTGCCAGTAGTATTGTACCTTATAGCAATCAGCCCCAGCATTTT
CASSIVPYSNQPQHF
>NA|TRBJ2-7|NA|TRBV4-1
TGCGCCAGCAGCCAAGTTCTCTCCGGATACGAGCAGTACTTC
CASSQVLSGYEQYF
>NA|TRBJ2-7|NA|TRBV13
TGTGCCAGCAGCACCGGGACCCAGGACCAGTACTTC
CASSTGTQDQYF
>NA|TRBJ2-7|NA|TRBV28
TGTGCCAGCAGTTTTTCGGGGGAGGACGAGCAGTACTTC
CASSFSGEDEQYF
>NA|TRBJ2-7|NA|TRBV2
TGTGCCAGCAGTGAAAACTGGGCCTACGAGCAGTACTTC
CASSENWAYEQYF
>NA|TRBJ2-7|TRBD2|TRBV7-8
TGTGCCAGCAGCCGAAGCGGGAGGGCCTACGAGCAGTACTTC
CASSRSGRAYEQYF
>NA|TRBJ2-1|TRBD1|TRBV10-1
TGCGCCAGCAGTCCCCAGGGACAGGGAGCCTACAATGAGCAGTTCTTC
CASSPQGQGAYNEQFF
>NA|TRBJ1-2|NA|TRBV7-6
TGTGCCAGCAGCTTAGATTCCGGATCTGGCTACACCTTC
CASSLDSGSGYTF
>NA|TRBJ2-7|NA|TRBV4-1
TGCGCCAGCAGCCCGAGTCTCTCCTACGAGCAGTACTTC
CASSPSLSYEQYF
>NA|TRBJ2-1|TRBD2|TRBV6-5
TGTGCCAGCAGTCCGGGACTAGCGGTGAACAATGAGCAGTTCTTC
CASSPGLAVNNEQFF
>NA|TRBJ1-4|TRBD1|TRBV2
TGTGCCAGCAGTGAAGGGGACAGGGGTGAAAAACTGTTTTTT
CASSEGDRGEKLFF
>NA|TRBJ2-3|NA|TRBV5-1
TGCGCCAGCGGGGAGATAGATACGCAGTATTTT
CASGEIDTQYF
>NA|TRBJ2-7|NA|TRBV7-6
TGTGCCAGCAGCTTCTCTAGTCGGTACGAGCAGTACTTC
CASSFSSRYEQYF
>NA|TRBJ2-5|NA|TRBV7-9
TGTGCCAGCAGCTCCTCTCTTTTGGGGGCCCGCGAGACCCAGTACTTC
CASSSSLLGARETQYF
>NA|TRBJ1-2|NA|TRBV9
TGTGCCAGCAGCGTAGTCTCATCCTCCGAAGGCTACACCTTC
CASSVVSSSEGYTF
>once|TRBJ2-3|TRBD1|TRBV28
TGTGCCAGCAGTTACAGGGGGCGAGGCACAGATACGCAGTATTTT
CASSYRGRGTDTQYF